Listed below are T cell receptor beta chains from one sample, sequenced in a study of blood T cell repertoires in COVID-19. The repertoire was sequenced with immunoSEQ multiplex PCR; TCRdb's copy has only in-frame clones and lacks some. The table lists around 100,000 clones, just over 90% of them singletons. The specimen sequenced was peripheral blood. All receptors come from a man in his fifties with acute or convalescent COVID-19. The CDR3 runs from the conserved cysteine through the conserved F or W. D genes are given only for firm matches. Clone size appears in some rows only: once, few, many, or a class for an expanded clone.

d_call	v_call	j_call	clone_size	cdr3_aa	cdr3_nt
-	TRBV30	TRBJ2-1	-	CAWSMRSEQFF	TGTGCCTGGAGTATGAGGAGTGAGCAGTTCTTC
TRBD2	TRBV27	TRBJ2-1	-	CASSLRLAGWDEQFF	TGTGCCAGCAGTTTGAGATTAGCGGGGTGGGATGAGCAGTTCTTC
-	TRBV5-4	TRBJ2-3	-	CASSRRQGGHTQYF	TGTGCCAGCAGTAGGCGACAGGGAGGCCATACGCAGTATTTT
TRBD2	TRBV7-6	TRBJ2-1	-	CASSWTSGSGYNEQFF	TGTGCCAGCAGCTGGACTAGCGGGAGCGGCTACAATGAGCAGTTCTTC
-	TRBV2	TRBJ1-2	-	CASSAFRQDYGYTF	TGTGCCAGCAGTGCTTTCCGGCAGGACTATGGCTACACCTTC
TRBD1	TRBV11-3	TRBJ2-7	-	CASSFTGATYVEQYF	TGTGCCAGCAGCTTCACAGGGGCCACGTACGTCGAGCAGTACTTC
TRBD2	TRBV6-5	TRBJ2-1	once	CASTHWGGNYNEQFF	TGTGCCAGCACCCATTGGGGGGGGAACTACAATGAGCAGTTCTTC
TRBD1	TRBV6-5	TRBJ2-2	-	CASSYLGQGNTGELFF	TGTGCCAGCAGTTACCTGGGACAGGGGAACACCGGGGAGCTGTTTTTT
TRBD2	TRBV5-1	TRBJ2-1	-	CASSPRLSGRTYNEQFF	TGCGCCAGCAGCCCTAGACTAAGCGGGAGAACCTACAATGAGCAGTTCTTC
-	TRBV10-3	TRBJ1-6	-	CAISTGDNSPLHF	TGTGCCATCAGCACAGGAGATAATTCACCCCTCCACTTT
TRBD1	TRBV7-7	TRBJ1-3	-	CASSSSPLGQGAGNTIYF	TGTGCCAGCAGCTCTTCACCTCTCGGACAGGGCGCTGGAAACACCATATATTTT
-	TRBV11-2	TRBJ2-7	-	CASSRTAYEQYF	TGTGCCAGCAGCCGGACAGCCTACGAGCAGTACTTC
-	TRBV18	TRBJ2-7	-	CASSPSRGFYEQYF	TGTGCCAGCTCACCATCGAGAGGGTTCTACGAGCAGTACTTC
-	TRBV7-2	TRBJ1-6	-	CASSLVGAGSPLHF	TGTGCCAGCAGCTTAGTGGGGGCAGGGTCACCCCTCCACTTT
TRBD1	TRBV20-1	TRBJ2-5	-	CSASSAGGRETQYF	TGCAGTGCTAGTTCCGCAGGGGGCAGGGAGACCCAGTACTTC
-	TRBV19	TRBJ1-2	-	CASSMRPGAPGYTF	TGTGCCAGTAGTATGAGGCCAGGGGCTCCTGGCTACACCTTC
-	TRBV29-1	TRBJ1-2	-	CSVVGGPSGYGYTF	TGCAGCGTTGTTGGCGGGCCCAGTGGTTATGGCTACACCTTC
TRBD2	TRBV9	TRBJ2-3	-	CASSSPSGRATDTQYF	TGTGCCAGCAGCTCCCCAAGCGGGAGGGCCACAGATACGCAGTATTTT
TRBD1	TRBV27	TRBJ1-2	-	CASSSGQGGGGYTF	TGTGCCAGCAGTTCCGGGCAGGGGGGAGGTGGCTACACCTTC
TRBD1	TRBV6-1	TRBJ1-5	-	CASTQGDQPQHF	TGTGCCAGCACCCAGGGGGATCAGCCCCAGCATTTT
TRBD1	TRBV7-2	TRBJ2-7	-	CASSPRDSLTKQYF	TGTGCCAGCAGCCCCCGGGACAGCCTTACGAAGCAGTACTTC
TRBD2	TRBV6-2/TRBV6-3	TRBJ2-5	-	CASSPGGRWETQYF	TGTGCCAGCAGTCCGGGAGGGAGATGGGAGACCCAGTACTTC
-	TRBV5-1	TRBJ1-5	-	CASSLTGSSNQPQHF	TGCGCCAGCAGCTTGACAGGTTCTAGCAATCAGCCCCAGCATTTT
-	TRBV11-2	TRBJ1-1	once	CASSSIGGNTEAFF	TGTGCCAGCAGCTCGATCGGGGGGAACACTGAAGCTTTCTTT
TRBD2	TRBV9	TRBJ2-1	-	CASSDQPIAGAEQFF	TGTGCCAGCAGCGATCAGCCCATAGCGGGAGCGGAGCAGTTCTTC
-	TRBV18	TRBJ2-3	-	CASSSGLNRETDTQYF	TGTGCCAGCTCATCTGGACTAAACCGCGAGACAGATACGCAGTATTTT
-	TRBV6-5	TRBJ2-2	-	CASSNPSKNTGELFF	TGTGCCAGCAGCAACCCTAGTAAGAACACCGGGGAGCTGTTTTTT
-	TRBV19	TRBJ2-7	few	CASSIQGYEQYF	TGTGCCAGTAGTATACAGGGCTACGAGCAGTACTTC
-	TRBV6-5	TRBJ1-6	-	CASSTRTDSPLHF	TGTGCCAGCAGTACCCGGACAGATTCCCCCCTCCACTTT
-	TRBV7-9	TRBJ1-1	-	CASSLGEGTEAFF	TGTGCCAGCAGCTTAGGGGAGGGCACTGAAGCTTTCTTT
-	TRBV19	TRBJ2-6	many	CASTSRGSGSNVLTF	TGTGCCAGCACGTCCCGAGGGTCTGGGTCCAACGTCCTGACTTTC
TRBD1	TRBV24-1	TRBJ2-5	-	CATSDGQGAETQYF	TGTGCCACCAGTGATGGACAGGGGGCAGAGACCCAGTACTTC
-	TRBV11-2	TRBJ1-4	-	CASSLGWAGANEKLFF	TGTGCCAGCAGCTTAGGTTGGGCAGGGGCTAATGAAAAACTGTTTTTT
-	TRBV27	TRBJ1-2	-	CASSLNIGYGYTF	TGTGCCAGCAGTTTAAACATCGGGTACGGCTACACCTTC
TRBD1	TRBV5-1	TRBJ2-5	-	CASGALNRGLVGETQYF	TGCGCCAGCGGGGCATTAAACAGGGGGCTGGTTGGAGAGACCCAGTACTTC
-	TRBV29-1	TRBJ2-2	-	CSVAGSIGELFF	TGCAGCGTTGCCGGGAGCATCGGGGAGCTGTTTTTT
TRBD1	TRBV6-5	TRBJ2-7	-	CASKEGQGAHEQYF	TGTGCCTCCAAGGAGGGACAGGGGGCCCACGAGCAGTACTTC
-	TRBV11-2	TRBJ2-7	-	CASSLGTSKEQYF	TGTGCCAGCAGCTTAGGAACTAGCAAAGAGCAGTACTTC
-	TRBV13	TRBJ2-1	-	CASSLGDLRVNEQFF	TGTGCCAGCAGCTTAGGGGATTTGAGGGTCAATGAGCAGTTCTTC
TRBD1	TRBV7-9	TRBJ2-7	few	CASSLTTGIYEQYF	TGTGCCAGCAGCTTAACGACAGGGATCTACGAGCAGTACTTC
TRBD1	TRBV5-6	TRBJ1-5	-	CASSSDRGNQPQHF	TGTGCCAGCAGCTCCGACAGGGGCAATCAGCCCCAGCATTTT
-	TRBV18	TRBJ1-5	-	CASSRVRDPTGSNQPQHF	TGTGCCAGCTCACGAGTCAGGGACCCTACAGGGAGCAATCAGCCCCAGCATTTT
TRBD2	TRBV6-6	TRBJ2-7	-	CASSYSTSGIEQYF	TGTGCCAGCAGTTACTCGACTAGCGGGATCGAGCAGTACTTC
-	TRBV18	TRBJ1-1	-	CASSPPPGRNTEAFF	TGTGCCAGCTCACCACCGCCGGGGAGGAACACTGAAGCTTTCTTT
-	TRBV7-2	TRBJ2-7	-	CASSLGLALSYEQYF	TGTGCCAGCAGCTTAGGTCTAGCCCTTAGCTACGAGCAGTACTTC
-	TRBV6-5	TRBJ1-1	-	CASSYKTGYSEAFF	TGTGCCAGCAGTTACAAAACAGGGTACAGTGAAGCTTTCTTT
TRBD1	TRBV19	TRBJ2-5	-	CASSIGDRWETQYF	TGTGCCAGTAGTATAGGGGACAGGTGGGAGACCCAGTACTTC
TRBD2	TRBV19	TRBJ2-1	-	CASSILAGGSYNEQFF	TGTGCCAGTAGTATCCTAGCGGGAGGTTCCTACAATGAGCAGTTCTTC
TRBD2	TRBV6-2/TRBV6-3	TRBJ2-5	-	CASSYGGGRYRETQYF	TGTGCCAGCAGTTACGGAGGCGGGAGGTACCGAGAGACCCAGTACTTC
TRBD2	TRBV7-2	TRBJ2-7	once	CASSLKVGGLAGGEQYF	TGTGCCAGCAGCTTAAAGGTCGGCGGGCTAGCGGGAGGCGAGCAGTACTTC
TRBD1	TRBV5-5	TRBJ2-5	-	CASSFLTGNVETQYF	TGTGCCAGCAGCTTCTTGACAGGGAATGTGGAGACCCAGTACTTC
-	TRBV6-5	TRBJ2-3	once	CASSLLAATTDTQYF	TGTGCCAGCAGCCTCCTGGCGGCTACCACAGATACGCAGTATTTT
TRBD1	TRBV5-5	TRBJ2-5	-	CASRKEQGPVETQYF	TGTGCCAGCAGAAAAGAACAGGGGCCTGTGGAGACCCAGTACTTC
-	TRBV24-1	TRBJ2-7	-	CATHGLQDSYEQYF	TGTGCCACCCATGGTTTACAGGACTCCTACGAGCAGTACTTC
-	TRBV5-6	TRBJ1-4	-	CASRSQTGLGEKLFF	TGTGCCAGCAGATCTCAAACAGGGCTGGGTGAAAAACTGTTTTTT
TRBD2	TRBV4-2	TRBJ2-2	-	CASSQDIFLAGANTGELFF	TGTGCCAGCAGCCAAGATATCTTCCTAGCGGGTGCGAACACCGGGGAGCTGTTTTTT
-	TRBV6-5	TRBJ1-1	-	CASSPGGGTEAFF	TGTGCCAGCAGTCCGGGGGGGGGCACTGAAGCTTTCTTT
TRBD2	TRBV19	TRBJ2-3	-	CASSRIAGGTDTQYF	TGTGCCAGTAGTAGGATAGCGGGGGGCACAGATACGCAGTATTTT
-	TRBV7-2	TRBJ1-2	-	CASSLVGVGYTF	TGTGCCAGCAGCTTAGTAGGGGTTGGCTACACCTTC
-	TRBV7-8	TRBJ2-7	-	CASSLNRDYEQYF	TGTGCCAGCAGCTTAAACAGGGACTACGAGCAGTACTTC